A selection of T cell receptor beta chains follows, all from one sample in a study of human CD8 memory T cell subsets. TCRdb reworked the 5' RACE reads into one entry per CDR3 protein, no DNA. There are some 11,000 distinct CDR3 sequences in the sample, with 14% held by the top ten. Material for sequencing was CD8+ T cells from PBMCs. These receptors were obtained from a human donor in good health. Both conserved end residues are part of each CDR3. For some rows the clone size is stated as once, few or many, or as a class when expanded; others skip it.

TRBJ2-7 14 - TRBV4-1 CASSQVGQGHEQYF
TRBJ2-7 13 - TRBV5-1 CASSLRAGSEQYF
TRBJ2-5 15 - TRBV4-3 CASSQETSYQETQYF
TRBJ1-4 15 - TRBV7-2 CASSLAGATNEKLFF
TRBJ2-7 20 - TRBV6-1 CASSGLLATHFTPDSYEQYF
TRBJ2-2 16 - TRBV20-1 CSARAALTLVSGELFF
TRBJ2-1 14 medium-sized TRBV7-9 CASSYGLDGPEQFF
TRBJ2-2 18 - TRBV24-1 CATSDYLGAGVSTGELFF
TRBJ1-5 13 - TRBV24-1 CATSDFRDQPQHF
TRBJ2-1 17 - TRBV28 CASSFRFRGAVYNEQFF
TRBJ2-7 14 - TRBV13 CASSLGTRSYEQYF
TRBJ2-7 15 - TRBV4-1 CASSQVSGSSYEQYF
TRBJ2-1 14 - TRBV18 CASSPRADGDEQFF
TRBJ1-2 14 - TRBV29-1 CSVEEGAVHYGYTF
TRBJ1-5 15 - TRBV6-6 CASSYGFGGNQPQHF
TRBJ2-3 14 - TRBV13 CASSLFWGADTQYF
TRBJ2-3 18 large TRBV6-5 CASSYSPSGGTPTDTQYF
TRBJ2-7 15 - TRBV7-6 CASSLGGDWIYEQYF
TRBJ1-2 13 - TRBV29-1 CSVEGGIDYGYTF
TRBJ1-5 16 - TRBV10-3 CAISETLRDDNQPQHF
TRBJ2-5 16 - TRBV19 CASSPPGLAGPETQYF
TRBJ2-5 16 - TRBV4-1 CASSQGSGGIQETQYF
TRBJ1-2 14 - TRBV9 CASSPFNNNYGYTF
TRBJ2-7 15 - TRBV7-6 CASSLGLAGVPEQYF
TRBJ1-1 13 - TRBV27 CASSFGGVAEAFF
TRBJ2-7 17 medium-sized TRBV14 CASSQQSNKGVHGEQYF
TRBJ2-7 12 medium-sized TRBV28 CASSYSNYEQYF
TRBJ2-2 14 - TRBV27 CASSRQGNTGELFF
TRBJ2-5 13 - TRBV12-3/TRBV12-4 CASSFGGRETQYF
TRBJ1-1 13 - TRBV5-4 CASRGGEGTEAFF
TRBJ2-7 14 - TRBV20-1 CSARGQSHYYEQYF
TRBJ2-7 15 - TRBV20-1 CSAPRVRGQSDEQYF
TRBJ2-1 14 - TRBV4-3 CASSQAMGYNEQFF
TRBJ1-1 13 - TRBV7-9 CASSLWGSTEAFF
TRBJ2-5 15 - TRBV11-2 CASSLDSSGQETQYF
TRBJ1-4 17 - TRBV7-9 CASSPGPPAGRSEKLFF
TRBJ2-1 15 - TRBV7-9 CAIPPRGLLYNEQFF
TRBJ1-1 17 - TRBV4-3 CASSQDVAGASREEAFF
TRBJ1-2 16 - TRBV7-9 CASSLTLGQQAYGYTF
TRBJ2-7 14 - TRBV27 CASSYDSLSYEQYF
TRBJ1-6 13 - TRBV4-3 CASSQARGSPLHF
TRBJ2-7 16 - TRBV5-6 CASSEPGHLFSYEQYF